The source of this T cell receptor beta chain is a study of T cell responses to AZD1222 COVID-19 vaccine. Study results and limitations: Regions 160-218 and 743-854 held dominance among vaccine-associated CD4 TCRs, which spanned spike. Two AZD1222 administrations were followed by greater Spike-specific TCR breadth and depth.

Sequencing used immunoSEQ multiplex PCR; TCRdb keeps in-frame clones, though not all of them. This table holds 150,000 to 200,000 clones, 85% to 95% found once. This CDR3 has 16 amino acids. Trimming removed 0 bases at V and 3 bases at J, with 14 bases between. The germline gives CDR1 LNHNV, CDR2 YYDKDF (reference sequence). Worth noting for this clone: Its antigen is not identified.

The specimen was peripheral blood, collected on day 0 of AZD1222 vaccination. The chain employs TRBV15 and TRBJ1-2, with no clear D. The sequence was obtained from an adult in good health. CDR3: CATSRDVRGSYYGYTF. DNA for the CDR3: TGTGCCACCAGCAGAGATGTTAGAGGATCCTACTATGGCTACACCTTC.